This record looks at one TCR beta chain sequence and its context. This sample is part of a study of blood T cell repertoires in COVID-19. Study-wide context: Sources were T cells, B-cell-depleted T cells, or PBMCs; the material itself was cDNA or gDNA.

Clones were read by immunoSEQ multiplex PCR, and TCRdb kept only the in-frame ones, dropping some. The sample has tens of thousands of clones; roughly 90% are singletons. Sequenced input: peripheral blood. The sequence was obtained from a human donor in a cohort sampled during active COVID-19.

CDR3 protein: CAARQGPDEQFF. The DNA for the CDR3 is TGTGCCGCCCGACAGGGACCGGATGAGCAGTTCTTC. This chain links TRBV6-5 with TRBJ2-1, with 7 positions matching TRBD1. The germline V gene has CDR1 MNHEY and CDR2 SVGAGI. The CDR3 length is 12 residues. V was clipped by 11 bases and J by 8 bases; unmatched bases: 9.